This T cell receptor beta chain originates from a study of beta chain features in type 1 diabetes. As for the study in general: Examination covered under 120 million sorted cells spanning all samples.

Of the isolated RNA, all was reverse transcribed, and so the sequenced material was expressed TCRB transcripts. The read count averaged approximately 3.5 million across naive, central memory and regulatory T cell samples. Only in-frame clones appear in the TCRdb table, and some are missing; sequencing was by immunoSEQ multiplex PCR. The data contain 500,000 to 800,000 clones, around 11% of them singletons. This clone was detected only a few times. Antigen: not known. Study conclusions and caveats: Researchers reported that naive, central memory and Treg TCRB repertoires appeared more similar in patients than in healthy donors. Within each of all four CD4+ subsets, Type 1 diabetes patients had TCRB CDR3s that were moderately but significantly shorter. There was a possibility that cDNA sequencing over-represented cells with high TCR expression.

In germline, CDR1 is SGHAT, CDR2 FQNNGV. Trimming took 3 bases from V and 4 from J, leaving 9 bases between them. The CDR3 extends over 13 amino acids. This chain connects TRBV11-2 to TRBJ2-5, with D unclear. The clonotype was recovered from a man aged 25 to 45 with type 1 diabetes. Sequenced sample: naive CD4+ T cells from blood. In DNA form, the CDR3 reads TGTGCCAGCAGCTTTAGTCGGTTAGAGACCCAGTACTTC. Its translation is CASSFSRLETQYF.